These 16 T cell receptor beta chains were sequenced from one sample in a study of OX40 agonist ivuxolimab in advanced cancers. Generated by immunoSEQ multiplex PCR, the TCRdb table keeps only in-frame clones and is missing some. The sample has roughly 48,000 clones, around 80% seen once. The material sequenced was CD4+ or CD8+ T cells sorted from blood, taken in a trial of the OX40 agonist ivuxolimab. These receptors all stem from an adult with an advanced solid tumor such as melanoma, head and neck, liver or kidney cancer.

The gene calls are TRBV6-5 and TRBJ2-1; weak D call: TRBD1 (6 bases). The CDR3 is 15 residues long. Looked up from germline, CDR1 is MNHEY and CDR2 is SVGAGI. V lost 8 bases and J 2 bases, leaving 16 bases between the germline ends. The CDR3 DNA follows: TGTGCCAGCCAGGGGACCGGGACAACCTACAATGAGCAGTTCTTC. This sequence encodes CASQGTGTTYNEQFF.

The rearrangement joins TRBV4-3 to TRBJ2-2; 9 positions match TRBD2. This CDR3 has 17 residues. The junction had 10 bases not matched to a gene; V was cut back by 6 bases and J by 2 bases. Per the germline V gene, CDR1 is LGHNA and CDR2 is YSLEER. CDR3 amino acids: CASSRLSGGSNTGELFF. CDR3 in DNA: TGCGCCAGCAGTCGCCTAAGCGGGGGGAGTAACACCGGGGAGCTGTTTTTT.

V is TRBV6-5 and J is TRBJ1-1; D gene ambiguous. V lost 4 bases and J 10 bases, leaving 10 bases between the germline ends. The CDR3 is 11 residues long. The germline V gene has CDR1 MNHEY and CDR2 SVGAGI. CDR3 in amino acids: CASSWAGLAFF. The CDR3 coding sequence is TGTGCCAGCAGTTGGGCCGGGCTAGCTTTCTTT.

The chain joins TRBV29-1 to TRBJ2-7, with TRBD1 identical over 8 bases. From germline, CDR1 is SQVTM and CDR2 ANQGSEA. With 5 bases clipped from V and 2 bases from J, the junction kept 5 bases outside the gene matches. The CDR3 is made up of 13 amino acids. The CDR3 loop reads CSVYAGGAYEQYF. The CDR3 coding sequence is TGCAGCGTTTACGCAGGGGGCGCCTACGAGCAGTACTTC.

This sequence joins TRBV21-1 and TRBJ2-2. TRBV21-1 has pseudogene status. This CDR3 is built from 15 residues. CDR3 protein: CASSTGGPDTGELFF. The CDR3 bases are TGTGCCAGCAGCACTGGGGGGCCGGACACCGGGGAGCTGTTTTTT.

The genes are TRBV6-5 and TRBJ1-5; no firm D call. This CDR3 contains 15 residues. Germline CDR1 is MNHEY and CDR2 is SVGAGI. V dropped 0 bases and J dropped 8 bases, with 14 bases sitting between them. This CDR3 is CASSYSSGVVKPQHF. The CDR3, as DNA: TGTGCCAGCAGTTACTCAAGTGGAGTAGTTAAGCCCCAGCATTTT.

This clone came up once. The rearrangement uses TRBV23-1 and TRBJ2-1; TRBD1 is a possible D gene (6 bases). TRBV23-1 is placed among ORFs of uncertain function. V shed 6 bases and J shed 0 bases, with 6 bases lying between them. This CDR3 region has 13 residues. The CDR3 reads CASRQGSYNEQFF. CDR3 DNA: TGCGCCAGCAGACAGGGCTCCTACAATGAGCAGTTCTTC.

This chain connects TRBV6-1 to TRBJ2-5; D unresolved. The V end lost 7 bases, the J end lost 7 bases, and 13 bases lay between the germline ends. The CDR3 runs 12 residues. Germline V gives CDR1 MNHNS, CDR2 SASEGT. The CDR3 DNA follows: TGTGCCAGCAATCAGGACCCAGGGACCCAGTACTTC. The encoded protein is CASNQDPGTQYF.

This chain joins TRBV5-6 and TRBJ1-2; D might be TRBD1 (5 bases). Germline V gene lookup returns CDR1 SGHDT and CDR2 YYEEEE. Trimming removed 3 bases from V and 2 bases from J, with 8 bases in between. The CDR3 covers 13 residues. The DNA for the CDR3 is TGTGCCAGCAGCTCGGGACCGAACTATGGCTACACCTTC. This encodes CASSSGPNYGYTF.

In this sample, this clone turned up once. The chain recombines TRBV5-6 with TRBJ1-1, with D perhaps TRBD1 (6 bases). Deletions cut 3 bases from V and 2 bases from J, with 14 bases between. This CDR3 is built from 15 residues. Germline CDR1 reads SGHDT; CDR2 reads YYEEEE. CDR3 nucleotides: TGTGCCAGCAGCTCGGACAGAAAGTTCAACACTGAAGCTTTCTTT. Its protein product is CASSSDRKFNTEAFF.

The V and J genes are TRBV2 and TRBJ2-7, with TRBD1 matching 8 bases. V lost 11 bases, J lost 5 bases, and 11 bases stayed unmatched. The germline V gene has CDR1 SNHLY and CDR2 FYNNEI. The CDR3 is 13 amino acids. CDR3 nucleotide sequence: TGTGCCCTAGGAGGGGCAGGGGGCGACGAGCAGTACTTC. Residues: CALGGAGGDEQYF. Full variable domain (remainder filled in from reference TRBV2 and TRBJ2-7): EPEVTQTPSHQVTQMGQEVILRCVPISNHLYFYWYRQILGQKVEFLVSFYNNEISEKSEIFDDQFSVERPDGSNFTLKIRSTKLEDSAMYFCALGGAGGDEQYFGPGTRLTVT.

The chain has TRBV5-5 and TRBJ1-6; D gene unclear. Trimming took 0 bases from V and 10 from J, leaving 14 bases between them. The CDR3 is 15 amino acids. Germline V gene lookup returns CDR1 SGHKS and CDR2 YYEKEE (reference sequence). DNA for the CDR3: TGTGCCAGCAGCTTGGATCAAGGGTTTAGGTCACCCCTCCACTTT. It specifies CASSLDQGFRSPLHF.

CDR3 protein: CASSLSWNQPQHF. CDR3 nucleotides: TGTGCCAGCAGCTTAAGCTGGAATCAGCCCCAGCATTTT. The gene calls are TRBV7-1 and TRBJ1-5; D is ambiguous. TRBV7-1 is assigned to the ORF class and has an uncertain function. The CDR3 sequence is 13 residues long. The ends were cut back, 4 bases at V and 4 bases at J, with 8 bases in the middle.

The genes are TRBV29-1 and TRBJ1-5; 9 bases fit TRBD1. There are 14 residues in the CDR3. Trimming at V came to 5 bases and at J to 4 bases, leaving 6 bases not matched to a gene. Germline lookup yields CDR1 SQVTM and CDR2 ANQGSEA. The CDR3 region is CSVSAGTGNQPQHF. CDR3 sequence (DNA): TGCAGCGTTAGTGCCGGGACAGGGAATCAGCCCCAGCATTTT. Full variable domain (missing parts from reference TRBV29-1 and TRBJ1-5): SAVISQKPSRDICQRGTSLTIQCQVDSQVTMMFWYRQQPGQSLTLIATANQGSEATYESGFVIDKFPISRPNLTFSTLTVSNMSPEDSSIYLCSVSAGTGNQPQHFGDGTRLSIL.

The rearrangement joins TRBV15 to TRBJ1-2; no clear D gene. The germline CDR1 and CDR2 sequences are LNHNV and YYDKDF (reference sequence). V lost 1 base to trimming and J lost 4 bases, with 13 bases between them. The CDR3 runs to 15 residues. The CDR3 DNA follows: TGTGCCACCAGCAGAGTTGCAAGTGGGATCTATGGCTACACCTTC. As protein: CATSRVASGIYGYTF.

V usage is TRBV6-4 and J usage is TRBJ1-2; D remains ambiguous. Deletions cut 2 bases from V and 4 bases from J, with 2 bases between. This CDR3 spans 11 amino acids. The V gene's germline CDR1 is MRHNA and CDR2 SNTAGT. The CDR3 DNA sequence: TGTGCCAGCAGTGACCGCTATGGCTACACCTTC. As protein: CASSDRYGYTF.